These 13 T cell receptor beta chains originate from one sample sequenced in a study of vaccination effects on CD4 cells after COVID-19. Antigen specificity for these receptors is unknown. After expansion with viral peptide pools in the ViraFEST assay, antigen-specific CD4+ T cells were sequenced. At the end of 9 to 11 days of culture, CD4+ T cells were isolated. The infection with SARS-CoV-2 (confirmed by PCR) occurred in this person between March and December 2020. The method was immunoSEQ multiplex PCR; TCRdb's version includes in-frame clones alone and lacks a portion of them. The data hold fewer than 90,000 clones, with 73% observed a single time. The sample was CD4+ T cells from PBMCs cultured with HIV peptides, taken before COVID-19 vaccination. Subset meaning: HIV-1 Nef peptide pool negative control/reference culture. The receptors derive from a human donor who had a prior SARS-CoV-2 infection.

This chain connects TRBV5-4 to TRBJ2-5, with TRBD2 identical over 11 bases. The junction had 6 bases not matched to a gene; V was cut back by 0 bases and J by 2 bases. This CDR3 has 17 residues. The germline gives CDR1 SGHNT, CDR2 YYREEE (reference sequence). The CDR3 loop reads CASSLAASGGMQETQYF. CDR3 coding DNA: TGTGCCAGCAGCTTGGCCGCTAGCGGGGGGATGCAAGAGACCCAGTACTTC.

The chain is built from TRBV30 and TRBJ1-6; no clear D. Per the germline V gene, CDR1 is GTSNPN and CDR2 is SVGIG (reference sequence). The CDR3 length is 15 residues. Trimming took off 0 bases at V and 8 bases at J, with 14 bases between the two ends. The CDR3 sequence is CAWSVGPARDSPLHF. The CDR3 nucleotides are TGTGCCTGGAGTGTAGGGCCGGCGAGGGATTCACCCCTCCACTTT.

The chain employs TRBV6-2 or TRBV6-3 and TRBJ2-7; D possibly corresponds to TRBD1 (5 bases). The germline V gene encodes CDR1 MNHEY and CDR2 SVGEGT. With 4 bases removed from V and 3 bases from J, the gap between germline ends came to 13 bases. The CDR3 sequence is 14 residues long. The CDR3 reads CASSFYDRSYEQYF. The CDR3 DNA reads TGTGCCAGCAGTTTTTATGACAGAAGCTACGAGCAGTACTTC.

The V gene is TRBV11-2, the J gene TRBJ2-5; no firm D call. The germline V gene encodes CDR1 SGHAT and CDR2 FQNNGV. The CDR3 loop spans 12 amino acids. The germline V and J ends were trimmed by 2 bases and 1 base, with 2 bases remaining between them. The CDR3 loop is CASSLIQETQYF. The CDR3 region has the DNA TGTGCCAGCAGCTTAATCCAAGAGACCCAGTACTTC.

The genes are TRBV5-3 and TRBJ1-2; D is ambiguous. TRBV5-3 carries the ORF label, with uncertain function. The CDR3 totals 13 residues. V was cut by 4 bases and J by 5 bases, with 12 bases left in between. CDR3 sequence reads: CARSAGVWYGYTF. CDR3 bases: TGTGCCAGAAGCGCGGGAGTTTGGTATGGCTACACCTTC.

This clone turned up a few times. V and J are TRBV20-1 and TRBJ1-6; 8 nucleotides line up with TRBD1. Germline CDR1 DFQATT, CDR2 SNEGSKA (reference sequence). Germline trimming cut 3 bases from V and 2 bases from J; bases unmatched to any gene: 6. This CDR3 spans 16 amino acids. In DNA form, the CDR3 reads TGCAGTGCTAGTCTTACAGGGGGAACCTATAATTCACCCCTCCACTTT. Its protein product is CSASLTGGTYNSPLHF.

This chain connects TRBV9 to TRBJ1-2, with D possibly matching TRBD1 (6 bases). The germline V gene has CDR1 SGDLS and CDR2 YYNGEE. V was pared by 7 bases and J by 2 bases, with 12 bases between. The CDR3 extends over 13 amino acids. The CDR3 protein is CASRGHRNYGYTF. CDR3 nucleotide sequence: TGTGCCAGCCGGGGGCATAGGAACTATGGCTACACCTTC.

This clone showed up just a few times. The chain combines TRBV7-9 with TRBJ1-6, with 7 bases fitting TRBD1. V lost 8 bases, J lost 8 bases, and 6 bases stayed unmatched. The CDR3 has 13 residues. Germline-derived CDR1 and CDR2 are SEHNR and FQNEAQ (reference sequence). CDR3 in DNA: TGTGCCAGCGGAAGTACAGGGGATTCACCCCTCCACTTT. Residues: CASGSTGDSPLHF.

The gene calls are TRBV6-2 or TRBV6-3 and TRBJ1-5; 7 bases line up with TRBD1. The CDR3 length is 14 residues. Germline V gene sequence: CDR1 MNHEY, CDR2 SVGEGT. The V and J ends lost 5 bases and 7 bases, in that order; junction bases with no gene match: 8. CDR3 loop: CASSRQGIWQPQHF. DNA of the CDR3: TGTGCCAGCAGTCGACAGGGAATTTGGCAGCCCCAGCATTTT.

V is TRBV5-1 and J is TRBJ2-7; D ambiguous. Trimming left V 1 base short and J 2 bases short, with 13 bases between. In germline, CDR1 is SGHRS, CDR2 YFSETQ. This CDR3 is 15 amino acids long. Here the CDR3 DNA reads TGCGCCAGCAGCTTGACGGCCGGGCCGACCTACGAGCAGTACTTC. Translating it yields CASSLTAGPTYEQYF.

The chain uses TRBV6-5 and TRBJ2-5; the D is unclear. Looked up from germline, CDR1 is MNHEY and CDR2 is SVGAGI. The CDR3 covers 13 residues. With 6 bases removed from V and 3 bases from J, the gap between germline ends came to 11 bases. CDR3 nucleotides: TGTGCCAGCAGCTCAAATGAAAAAGAGACCCAGTACTTC. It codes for CASSSNEKETQYF.

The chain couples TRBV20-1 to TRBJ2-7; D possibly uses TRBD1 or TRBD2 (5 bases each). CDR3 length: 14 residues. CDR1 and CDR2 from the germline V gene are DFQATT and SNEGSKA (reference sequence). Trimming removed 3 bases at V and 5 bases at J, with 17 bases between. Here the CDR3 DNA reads TGCAGTGCTAGTCCCAGACTGGGGGTCCACGAGCAGTACTTC. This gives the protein CSASPRLGVHEQYF.

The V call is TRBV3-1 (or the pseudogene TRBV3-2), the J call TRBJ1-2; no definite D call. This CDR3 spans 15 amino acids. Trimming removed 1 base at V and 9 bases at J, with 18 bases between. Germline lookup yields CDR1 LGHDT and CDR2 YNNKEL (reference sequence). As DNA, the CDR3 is TGTGCCAGCAGCCAAGGCAGCCAGACCGTTCTTCGCTACACCTTC. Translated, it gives CASSQGSQTVLRYTF.